What follows are 3 T cell receptor beta chains derived from one specimen sequenced in a study of CD8 T cells in ankylosing spondylitis. TCRdb called the 5' RACE reads again in MiXCR, with one record for every CDR3 protein. The sample lists about 160,000 distinct CDR3 sequences, 18% seen once, with about 8.2% in the top ten. The sequenced sample consisted of blood, either unsorted or a sorted T cell fraction (not recorded which). The source is a male donor with ankylosing spondylitis or in good health (not recorded which).

In its sample, this clonotype was seen a few times. The J gene is TRBJ1-1, the V gene TRBV5-1; 8 nucleotides align to TRBD1. Germline V gives CDR1 SGHRS, CDR2 YFSETQ. Unmatched junction bases numbered 5, after V lost 4 bases and J lost 0 bases. The CDR3 length is 15 residues. The CDR3 is CASSDRQGMNTEAFF. The CDR3 bases are TGCGCCAGCAGCGATCGACAGGGGATGAACACTGAAGCTTTCTTT. Using reference TRBV5-1 and TRBJ1-1 for the parts outside the CDR3, the full variable domain is KAGVTQTPRYLIKTRGQQVTLSCSPISGHRSVSWYQQTPGQGLQFLFEYFSETQRNKGNFPGRFSGRQFSNSRSEMNVSTLELGDSALYLCASSDRQGMNTEAFFGQGTRLTVV.

As concerns this clonotype: A much more abundant neighbour one base away suggests this may be a read error. The chain is built from TRBV28 and TRBJ2-2; 8 positions agree with TRBD1. This CDR3 is built from 15 residues. The germline V gene encodes CDR1 MDHEN and CDR2 SYDVKM. The CDR3 nucleotides read TGTGCCAGCATCACCGGGACAGGTTGGGTCGGGGAGCCGTTTTTT. It specifies CASITGTGWVGEPFF.

This clonotype was observed many times. CDR3 in DNA: TGTGCCTGGAGTTCCCGTCGGTACGCCGGGGAGCTGTTTTTT. Translating gives CAWSSRRYAGELFF. The chain uses TRBV30 and TRBJ2-2; D gene ambiguous. Trimming cost V 2 bases and J 6 bases, with 13 bases left between them. The germline CDR1 and CDR2 sequences are GTSNPN and SVGIG (reference sequence). The CDR3 is 14 amino acids.